The present T cell receptor (beta chain) was sequenced within a study of blood T cells in healthy people across ages. Study summary: In model experiments, template switching was able to capture about one barcoded beta molecule for every two T cells that were present. General study points: Aged donors had fewer naive CD4+ cells and lower diversity than long-lived donors.

This clonotype was observed a handful of times. Its antigen remains unknown. Primed by a sample-barcoded 5' primer and a J-beta primer mix, a second PCR proceeded for about 6 to 12 cycles. One entry per CDR3 protein, called by TCRdb with MiXCR from the 5' RACE reads. The data contain more than 1,400,000 distinct CDR3 sequences, approximately 42% of them singletons. The CDR3 loop spans 13 amino acids. V lost 8 bases and J lost 1, with 11 bases in between. The V gene's germline CDR1 is LGHDT and CDR2 YNNKEL (reference sequence). This sequence originates from a woman between 18 and 29 years old in good health. The chain couples TRBV3-1 to TRBJ1-1; no reliable D call. Input material: blood. Here the CDR3 reads CASALQENTEAFF. CDR3 nucleotides: TGTGCCAGCGCCCTACAAGAGAACACTGAAGCTTTCTTT.